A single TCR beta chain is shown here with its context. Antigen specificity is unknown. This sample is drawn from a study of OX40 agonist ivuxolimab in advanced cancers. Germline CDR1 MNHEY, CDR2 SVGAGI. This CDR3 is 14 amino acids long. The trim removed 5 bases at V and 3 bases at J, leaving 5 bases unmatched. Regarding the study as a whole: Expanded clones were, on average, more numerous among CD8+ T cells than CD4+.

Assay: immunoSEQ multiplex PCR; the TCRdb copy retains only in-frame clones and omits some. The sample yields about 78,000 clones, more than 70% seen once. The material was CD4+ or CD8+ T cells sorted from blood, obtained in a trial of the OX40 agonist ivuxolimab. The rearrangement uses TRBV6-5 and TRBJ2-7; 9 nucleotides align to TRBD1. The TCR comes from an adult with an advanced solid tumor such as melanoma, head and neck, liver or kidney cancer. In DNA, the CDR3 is TGTGCCAGCAGTAAACAGGGGGCAAGCTACGAGCAGTACTTC. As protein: CASSKQGASYEQYF.